A selection of T cell receptor beta chains follows, all from one sample in a study of blood T cell repertoires in COVID-19. Clones were sequenced by immunoSEQ multiplex PCR, and TCRdb holds only the in-frame ones, with some missing. The sample contains 110,000 to 150,000 clones, 78% of which appear only once. Input material: PBMCs or T cells enriched from blood (not recorded which). The receptor source for this set is a woman between 50 and 59 years old who had recovered from COVID-19. Each CDR3 is given with its conserved first and last residue. The order of the fields is clone size, D gene, J gene, V gene, CDR3 protein, CDR3 DNA. The D gene is left open where the match is weak. The size field is filled for only some rows; it gives once, few, many or a size class.

size: -; D: -; J: TRBJ2-1; V: TRBV19; CDR3: CASSIALRGIGDNEQFF; DNA: TGTGCCAGTAGTATAGCCCTAAGGGGGATTGGCGACAATGAGCAGTTCTTC
size: -; D: TRBD1; J: TRBJ2-1; V: TRBV7-2; CDR3: CASSPRGRTGEGRDEQFF; DNA: TGTGCCAGCAGCCCAAGAGGGCGGACAGGGGAAGGACGGGATGAGCAGTTCTTC
size: -; D: TRBD1; J: TRBJ1-2; V: TRBV18; CDR3: CASSPGQLIIYGYTF; DNA: TGTGCCAGCTCACCGGGACAGTTAATTATCTATGGCTACACCTTC
size: -; D: TRBD1; J: TRBJ2-7; V: TRBV5-1; CDR3: CASSTGTGPYEQYF; DNA: TGCGCCAGCAGCACCGGGACAGGGCCTTACGAGCAGTACTTC
size: few; D: TRBD1; J: TRBJ1-1; V: TRBV5-1; CDR3: CASSFTGGREAFF; DNA: TGCGCCAGCAGCTTCACAGGGGGTCGGGAAGCTTTCTTT
size: -; D: TRBD1; J: TRBJ1-1; V: TRBV28; CDR3: CASGGQGNTEAFF; DNA: TGTGCCAGCGGAGGACAGGGGAACACTGAAGCTTTCTTT
size: many; D: TRBD2; J: TRBJ2-1; V: TRBV7-9; CDR3: CASSLSGTTNEQFF; DNA: TGTGCCAGCAGCTTAAGCGGGACTACAAATGAGCAGTTCTTC
size: -; D: TRBD1; J: TRBJ1-2; V: TRBV29-1; CDR3: CSVWGQGEALSNYGYTF; DNA: TGCAGCGTGTGGGGACAGGGTGAAGCGCTCTCCAACTATGGCTACACCTTC
size: -; D: -; J: TRBJ2-2; V: TRBV6-1; CDR3: CASSEGRRGWQLFF; DNA: TGTGCCAGCAGTGAAGGAAGGCGCGGTTGGCAGCTGTTTTTT
size: -; D: TRBD2; J: TRBJ2-5; V: TRBV7-8; CDR3: CASSLAPSGGWLETQYF; DNA: TGTGCCAGCAGCTTAGCCCCCAGCGGGGGATGGCTGGAGACCCAGTACTTC